This is a list of T cell receptor beta chains from one sample in a study of OX40 agonist ivuxolimab in advanced cancers. Libraries were prepared by immunoSEQ multiplex PCR; TCRdb keeps only in-frame clonotypes and omits some of them. This table has approximately 74,000 clones, more than 80% appearing once. Sample: CD4+ or CD8+ T cells sorted from blood, taken in a trial of the OX40 agonist ivuxolimab. These receptors were obtained from an adult with an advanced solid tumor such as melanoma, head and neck, liver or kidney cancer. The CDR3 runs from the conserved cysteine through the conserved F or W. Each record gives: J gene, clone size, D gene, V gene, CDR3 DNA, CDR3 protein. The D gene is left open where the match is weak. Rows give clone size only sometimes, using once, few, many, or a class for an expanded clone.

J: TRBJ2-2; size: .; D: .; V: TRBV19; DNA: TGTGCCAGTAGACTGATGGGACCAAACACCGGGGAGCTGTTTTTT; CDR3: CASRLMGPNTGELFF
J: TRBJ2-2; size: .; D: .; V: TRBV7-2; DNA: TGTGCCAGCACCTTAGAGTCTAGCACCGGGGAGCTGTTTTTT; CDR3: CASTLESSTGELFF
J: TRBJ1-5; size: .; D: .; V: TRBV7-2; DNA: TGTGCCAGCAGCGTAACCGGGACATCCCAGTGGCCCCAGCATTTT; CDR3: CASSVTGTSQWPQHF
J: TRBJ1-5; size: .; D: .; V: TRBV15; DNA: TGTGCCACCAGCAGAGAGAGGAATCAGCCCCAGCATTTT; CDR3: CATSRERNQPQHF
J: TRBJ2-7; size: .; D: .; V: TRBV7-6; DNA: TGTGCCAGCAGCTTAGTTGTGGACAGTTCCTACGAGCAGTACTTC; CDR3: CASSLVVDSSYEQYF
J: TRBJ2-5; size: .; D: .; V: TRBV19; DNA: TGTGCCAGTAGCCATCAAGAGACCCAGTACTTC; CDR3: CASSHQETQYF
J: TRBJ2-3; size: once; D: TRBD2; V: TRBV18; DNA: TGTGCCAGCTCACCACTGCTCTCGCGGGGGGGGATAACAGATACGCAGTATTTT; CDR3: CASSPLLSRGGITDTQYF
J: TRBJ1-1; size: .; D: TRBD1; V: TRBV6-1; DNA: TGTGCCAGCAGAGGACAGGGAGGGACTGAAGCTTTCTTT; CDR3: CASRGQGGTEAFF
J: TRBJ2-1; size: once; D: .; V: TRBV6-5; DNA: TGTGCCAGCAGTTACTCCGGGACAACCTACAATGAGCAGTTCTTC; CDR3: CASSYSGTTYNEQFF
J: TRBJ1-1; size: .; D: TRBD1; V: TRBV10-3; DNA: TGTGCCATCAGTGATCGGGACAGGGTGGCCTTGACTGAAGCTTTCTTT; CDR3: CAISDRDRVALTEAFF
J: TRBJ2-1; size: once; D: TRBD2; V: TRBV12-5; DNA: TGTGCTAGTGGTAAACTGGGACTAGCTGGGCAGTTCTTC; CDR3: CASGKLGLAGQFF
J: TRBJ2-7; size: .; D: .; V: TRBV30; DNA: TGTGCCTGGAGTGTATGGGTGGATTCCTACGAGCAGTACTTC; CDR3: CAWSVWVDSYEQYF
J: TRBJ2-7; size: .; D: .; V: TRBV18; DNA: TGTGCCAGCTCAAGGGCGGACGGCTACGAGCAGTACTTC; CDR3: CASSRADGYEQYF
J: TRBJ2-1; size: .; D: TRBD2; V: TRBV7-3; DNA: TGTGCCAGCAGCTTAAGGCCTAGCGGGGAAGAGCAGTTCTTC; CDR3: CASSLRPSGEEQFF
J: TRBJ2-7; size: once; D: .; V: TRBV19; DNA: TGTGCCAGTACCCAAGGGCCTTGGGACTCCTACGAGCAGTACTTC; CDR3: CASTQGPWDSYEQYF
J: TRBJ1-2; size: .; D: TRBD1; V: TRBV5-1; DNA: TGCGCCAGCAGCTTGGCAGTAGGACAGGATGGGGGCTACACCTTC; CDR3: CASSLAVGQDGGYTF
J: TRBJ2-1; size: .; D: .; V: TRBV15; DNA: TGTGCCACCAGCACGACAGTCAATGAGCAGTTCTTC; CDR3: CATSTTVNEQFF
J: TRBJ1-2; size: .; D: .; V: TRBV10-3; DNA: TGTGCCACCGGCGGGGACCCCTACCATGGCTACACCTTC; CDR3: CATGGDPYHGYTF
J: TRBJ2-7; size: .; D: TRBD1; V: TRBV5-1; DNA: TGCGCCAGCAGCTTGGATTGGACAGGGCAACTCGAGCAGTACTTC; CDR3: CASSLDWTGQLEQYF
J: TRBJ2-2; size: .; D: TRBD2; V: TRBV9; DNA: TGTGCCAGCAGCGTAGGTCTGTCTAGCGGGAGGGTGCTGTACACCGGGGAGCTGTTTTTT; CDR3: CASSVGLSSGRVLYTGELFF
J: TRBJ2-7; size: .; D: TRBD1; V: TRBV27; DNA: TGTGCCAGCAGTGCCCGGACAGGGTATCTGTACGAGCAGTACTTC; CDR3: CASSARTGYLYEQYF
J: TRBJ2-1; size: .; D: .; V: TRBV27; DNA: TGTGCCAGCAGATTTGGGGGTTACAATGAGCAGTTCTTC; CDR3: CASRFGGYNEQFF
J: TRBJ2-7; size: .; D: TRBD2; V: TRBV2; DNA: TGTGCCAGCAGTGAAAGGCTAGCGGGAGTATACGAGCAGTACTTC; CDR3: CASSERLAGVYEQYF
J: TRBJ2-3; size: few; D: .; V: TRBV18; DNA: TGTGCCAGCTCACCAGAAAGGGACCGAGGGGATACGCAGTATTTT; CDR3: CASSPERDRGDTQYF
J: TRBJ2-5; size: few; D: TRBD2; V: TRBV7-2; DNA: TGTGCCAGCAGCCGGGGGGTGGGTTTGAGAGAGACCCAGTACTTC; CDR3: CASSRGVGLRETQYF
J: TRBJ1-4; size: .; D: .; V: TRBV9; DNA: TGTGCCAGCAGCCGCCTGACAGGCCAAACTAATGAAAAACTGTTTTTT; CDR3: CASSRLTGQTNEKLFF
J: TRBJ1-1; size: .; D: TRBD1; V: TRBV18; DNA: TGTGCCAGCTCGCAGGGACAGCTAAACACTGAAGCTTTCTTT; CDR3: CASSQGQLNTEAFF
J: TRBJ1-4; size: .; D: .; V: TRBV7-2; DNA: TGTGCCAGCAGCTTAGGGGGAAGGCCCACTAATGAAAAACTGTTTTTT; CDR3: CASSLGGRPTNEKLFF
J: TRBJ2-3; size: few; D: .; V: TRBV25-1; DNA: TGTGCCAGCAGTGGGGTCGTCACAGATACGCAGTATTTT; CDR3: CASSGVVTDTQYF
J: TRBJ2-7; size: .; D: TRBD2; V: TRBV28; DNA: TGTGCCAGCAGTTGGCAATTGGGGACTAGCGGCGAACAAGAAGAGCAGTACTTC; CDR3: CASSWQLGTSGEQEEQYF
J: TRBJ2-4; size: .; D: .; V: TRBV7-9; DNA: TGTGCCAGCAGTCAAGGGGGGGACATTCAGTACTTC; CDR3: CASSQGGDIQYF
J: TRBJ1-2; size: .; D: TRBD1; V: TRBV2; DNA: TGTGCCAGCAGTGAACACCCCCCGAACAGGGGCGGCTACACCTTC; CDR3: CASSEHPPNRGGYTF
J: TRBJ2-7; size: .; D: .; V: TRBV29-1; DNA: TGCAGCGTTGAATTACAGGGGGGGAGCTCCTACGAGCAGTACTTC; CDR3: CSVELQGGSSYEQYF